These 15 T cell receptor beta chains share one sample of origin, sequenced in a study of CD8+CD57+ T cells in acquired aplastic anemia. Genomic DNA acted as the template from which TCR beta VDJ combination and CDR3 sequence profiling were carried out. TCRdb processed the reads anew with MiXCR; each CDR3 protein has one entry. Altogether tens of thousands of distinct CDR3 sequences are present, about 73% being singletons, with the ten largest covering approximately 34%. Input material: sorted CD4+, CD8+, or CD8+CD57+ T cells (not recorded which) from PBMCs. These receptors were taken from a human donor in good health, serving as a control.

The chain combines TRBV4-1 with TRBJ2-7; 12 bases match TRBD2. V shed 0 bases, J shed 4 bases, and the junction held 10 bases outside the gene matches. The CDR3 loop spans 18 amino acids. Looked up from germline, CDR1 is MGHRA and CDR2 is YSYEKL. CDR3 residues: CASSQDLGWTSGTYEQYF. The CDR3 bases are TGCGCCAGCAGCCAAGATCTCGGATGGACTAGCGGGACGTACGAGCAGTACTTC.

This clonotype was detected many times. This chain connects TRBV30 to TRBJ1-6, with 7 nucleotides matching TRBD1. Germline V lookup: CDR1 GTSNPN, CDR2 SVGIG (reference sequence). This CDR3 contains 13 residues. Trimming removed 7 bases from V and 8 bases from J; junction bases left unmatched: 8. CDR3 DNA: TGTGCCTCAGTCGAAACAGGGGATTCACCCCTCCACTTT. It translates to CASVETGDSPLHF.

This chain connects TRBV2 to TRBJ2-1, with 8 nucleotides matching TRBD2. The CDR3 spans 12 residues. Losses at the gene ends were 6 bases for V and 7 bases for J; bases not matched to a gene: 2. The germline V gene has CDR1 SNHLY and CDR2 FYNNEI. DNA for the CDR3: TGTGCCAGCAGAGGGACTAGAAATGAGCAGTTCTTC. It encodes CASRGTRNEQFF.

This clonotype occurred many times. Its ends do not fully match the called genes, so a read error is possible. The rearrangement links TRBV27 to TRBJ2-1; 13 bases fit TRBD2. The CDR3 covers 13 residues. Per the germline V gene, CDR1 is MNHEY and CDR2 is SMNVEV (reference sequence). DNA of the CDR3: TGTGCCAGCAGACAGGGACTAGCGGGAAGTCTGTCCTTC. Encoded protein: CASRQGLAGSLSF.

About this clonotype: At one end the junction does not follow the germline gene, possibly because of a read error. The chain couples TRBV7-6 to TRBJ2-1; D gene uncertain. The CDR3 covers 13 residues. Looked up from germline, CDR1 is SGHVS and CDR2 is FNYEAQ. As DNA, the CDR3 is TGTGCCAGCAGCAAAAGCTCCTACAGTGAGCAGTTCTTC. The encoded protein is CASSKSSYSEQFF. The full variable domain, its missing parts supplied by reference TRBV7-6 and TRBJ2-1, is GAGVSQSPRYKVTKRGQDVALRCDPISGHVSLYWYRQALGQGPEFLTYFNYEAQQDKSGLPNDRFSAERPEGSISTLTIQRTEQRDSAMYRCASSKSSYSEQFFGPGTRLTVL.

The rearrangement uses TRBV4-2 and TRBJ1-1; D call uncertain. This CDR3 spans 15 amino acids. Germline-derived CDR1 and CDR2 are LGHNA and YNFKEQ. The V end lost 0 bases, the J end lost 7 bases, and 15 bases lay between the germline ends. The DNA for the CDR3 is TGTGCCAGCAGCCAAGATCGGGCCGGGGTTGGTGAAGCTTTCTTT. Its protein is CASSQDRAGVGEAFF.

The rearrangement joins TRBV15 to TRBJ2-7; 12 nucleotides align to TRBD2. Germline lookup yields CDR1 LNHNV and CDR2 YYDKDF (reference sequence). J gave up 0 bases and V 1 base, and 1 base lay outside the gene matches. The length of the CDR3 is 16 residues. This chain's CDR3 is CATSRGTSGASYEQYF. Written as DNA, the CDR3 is TGTGCCACCAGCAGAGGGACTAGCGGGGCCTCCTACGAGCAGTACTTC.

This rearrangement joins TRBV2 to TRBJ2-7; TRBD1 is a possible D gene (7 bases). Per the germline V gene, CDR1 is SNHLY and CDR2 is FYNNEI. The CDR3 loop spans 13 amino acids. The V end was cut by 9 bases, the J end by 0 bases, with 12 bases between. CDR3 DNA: TGTGCCAGGGGGGGACAGAGCTCCTACGAGCAGTACTTC. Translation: CARGGQSSYEQYF. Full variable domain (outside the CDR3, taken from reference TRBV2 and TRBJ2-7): EPEVTQTPSHQVTQMGQEVILRCVPISNHLYFYWYRQILGQKVEFLVSFYNNEISEKSEIFDDQFSVERPDGSNFTLKIRSTKLEDSAMYFCARGGQSSYEQYFGPGTRLTVT.

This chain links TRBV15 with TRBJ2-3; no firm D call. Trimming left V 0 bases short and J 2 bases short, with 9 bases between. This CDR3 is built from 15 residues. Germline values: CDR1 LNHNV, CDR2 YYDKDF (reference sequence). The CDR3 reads CATSREPNPTDTQYF. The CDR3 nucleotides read TGTGCCACCAGCAGAGAACCGAACCCCACAGATACGCAGTATTTT.

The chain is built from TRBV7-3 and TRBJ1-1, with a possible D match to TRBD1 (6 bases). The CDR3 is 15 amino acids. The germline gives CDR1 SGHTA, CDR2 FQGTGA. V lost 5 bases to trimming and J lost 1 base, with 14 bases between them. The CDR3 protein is CASSHRGTPNTEAFF. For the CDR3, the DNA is TGTGCCAGCAGCCACCGCGGGACACCGAACACTGAAGCTTTCTTT.

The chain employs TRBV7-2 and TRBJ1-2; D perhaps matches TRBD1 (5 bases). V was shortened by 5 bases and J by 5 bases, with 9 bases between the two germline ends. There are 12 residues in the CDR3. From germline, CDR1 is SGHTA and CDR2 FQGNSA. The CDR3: CASSPQGYGYTF. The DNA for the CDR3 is TGTGCCAGCAGCCCGCAGGGATATGGCTACACCTTC. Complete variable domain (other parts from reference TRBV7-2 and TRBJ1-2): GAGVSQSPSNKVTEKGKDVELRCDPISGHTALYWYRQSLGQGLEFLIYFQGNSAPDKSGLPSDRFSAERTGGSVSTLTIQRTQQEDSAVYLCASSPQGYGYTFGSGTRLTVV.

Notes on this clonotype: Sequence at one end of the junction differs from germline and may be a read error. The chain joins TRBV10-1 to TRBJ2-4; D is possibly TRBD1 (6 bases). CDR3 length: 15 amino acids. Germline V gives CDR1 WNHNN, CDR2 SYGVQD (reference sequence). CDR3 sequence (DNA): TGCGCCAGCAGTGTGGCAGGGGTGGCCAAAAACATTCAATACTTC. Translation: CASSVAGVAKNIQYF.

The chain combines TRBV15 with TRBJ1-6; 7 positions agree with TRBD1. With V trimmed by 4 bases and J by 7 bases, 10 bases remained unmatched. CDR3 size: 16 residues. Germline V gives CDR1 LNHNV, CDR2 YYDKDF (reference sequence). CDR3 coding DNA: TGTGCCACCAGCACCGACTATCCAGGGGGGAATTCACCCCTCCACTTT. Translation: CATSTDYPGGNSPLHF.

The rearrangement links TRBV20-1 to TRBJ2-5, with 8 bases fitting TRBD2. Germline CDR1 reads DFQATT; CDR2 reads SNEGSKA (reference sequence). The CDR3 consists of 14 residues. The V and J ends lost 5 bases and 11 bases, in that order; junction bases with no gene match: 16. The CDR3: CSAGETSDYNEQYF. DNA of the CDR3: TGCAGTGCTGGGGAGACTAGCGACTACAATGAGCAGTACTTC.

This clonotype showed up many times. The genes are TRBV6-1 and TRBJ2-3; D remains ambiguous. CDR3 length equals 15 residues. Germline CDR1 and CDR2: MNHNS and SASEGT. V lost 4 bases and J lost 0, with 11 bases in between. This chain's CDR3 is CASSVQLGSTDTQYF. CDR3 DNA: TGTGCCAGCAGTGTACAGCTTGGCAGCACAGATACGCAGTATTTT.